These 25 T cell receptor beta chains originate from one sample sequenced in a study of cytomegalovirus exposure and HLA in healthy donors. It was with 60 Vbeta and 13 Jbeta primers that the PCR ran. TCRdb's copy holds only in-frame clones and misses some; the assay was immunoSEQ multiplex PCR. The sample holds over 85,000 clones, 55% to 80% seen once. The sequenced material came from PBMCs. These receptors all come from a female donor in good health and CMV-seronegative.

Only one count was recorded for this clone. The rearrangement joins TRBV18 to TRBJ1-6; 8 nucleotides agree with TRBD1. Germline values: CDR1 KGHSH, CDR2 LQKENI. CDR3 length: 15 amino acids. V was clipped by 5 bases and J by 4 bases; unmatched bases: 4. CDR3 sequence (DNA): TGTGCCAGCTCAGAGGGACAGGCATATAATTCACCCCTCCACTTT. Residues: CASSEGQAYNSPLHF.

V and J are TRBV30 and TRBJ1-1; unclear D gene. The V and J ends lost 3 bases and 5 bases respectively, with 7 bases between them. The CDR3 runs 11 residues. CDR1 is GTSNPN, CDR2 SVGIG, per germline (reference sequence). The CDR3 DNA is TGTGCCTGGAGACTAGGTACTGAAGCTTTCTTT. This translates into CAWRLGTEAFF.

The chain is built from TRBV15 and TRBJ2-3; D possibly corresponds to TRBD1 (5 bases). CDR1 is LNHNV, CDR2 YYDKDF, per germline (reference sequence). The CDR3 contains 16 residues. V lost 0 bases, J lost 5 bases, and 15 bases lay in between. This chain's CDR3 is CATSRDRPGRGDTQYF. The CDR3 DNA is TGTGCCACCAGCAGAGATAGGCCTGGTAGGGGAGATACGCAGTATTTT.

This clone came up once. The rearrangement joins TRBV19 to TRBJ1-3; D not resolved. This CDR3 is built from 14 residues. Trimming shortened V by 7 bases and J by 0 bases, and 10 bases separated the two germline ends. Looked up from germline, CDR1 is LNHDA and CDR2 is SQIVND (reference sequence). CDR3 nucleotides: TGTGCCAGTAATCGCCGGAGCTCTGGAAACACCATATATTTT. Encoded protein: CASNRRSSGNTIYF.

This clone turned up a few times. The chain is built from TRBV7-6 and TRBJ2-3; D remains ambiguous. Germline-derived CDR1 and CDR2 are SGHVS and FNYEAQ. The CDR3 is 15 amino acids. Trimming cost V 5 bases and J 1 base, with 13 bases left between them. The CDR3 DNA sequence: TGTGCCAGCAGCACCGCGGCCGTCGGCACAGATACGCAGTATTTT. As protein: CASSTAAVGTDTQYF. Using reference TRBV7-6 and TRBJ2-3 for the parts outside the CDR3, the full variable domain is GAGVSQSPRYKVTKRGQDVALRCDPISGHVSLYWYRQALGQGPEFLTYFNYEAQQDKSGLPNDRFSAERPEGSISTLTIQRTEQRDSAMYRCASSTAAVGTDTQYFGPGTRLTVL.

The CDR3: CASTSGAGGLPAYEQYF. DNA of the CDR3: TGTGCCAGCACCTCCGGAGCGGGGGGGCTTCCGGCCTACGAGCAGTACTTC. The genes are TRBV7-9 and TRBJ2-7; 10 bases are shared with TRBD2. CDR3 length: 17 residues. Trimming took 7 bases from V and 2 from J; bases not matched to a gene: 14. The V gene's germline CDR1 is SEHNR and CDR2 FQNEAQ (reference sequence).

CDR3 region: CASSEEGGGETQYF. Here the CDR3 DNA reads TGTGCCAGCAGTGAGGAAGGGGGCGGTGAGACCCAGTACTTC. The chain combines TRBV2 with TRBJ2-5, with 7 bases that match TRBD1. The CDR3 extends over 14 amino acids. CDR1 and CDR2 from the germline V gene are SNHLY and FYNNEI. Unmatched junction bases numbered 6, after V lost 3 bases and J lost 5 bases.

The chain carries TRBV9 and TRBJ2-3; D call uncertain. The CDR3 extends over 13 amino acids. Trimming took 4 bases from V and 0 from J, leaving 6 bases between them. The germline CDR1 and CDR2 sequences are SGDLS and YYNGEE. The CDR3 is CASSPLSTDTQYF. The CDR3 coding sequence is TGTGCCAGCAGCCCATTGAGCACAGATACGCAGTATTTT.

The V and J genes are TRBV5-1 and TRBJ2-7; possible D gene TRBD2, 7 bases. This CDR3 has 15 amino acids. V shed 4 bases and J shed 4 bases, with 18 bases lying between them. The germline V gene encodes CDR1 SGHRS and CDR2 YFSETQ. The CDR3 DNA reads as TGCGCCAGCAGCATGGGGGGGCAGGGAGTATACGAGCAGTACTTC. Protein sequence: CASSMGGQGVYEQYF.

This clone was seen a few times. This chain uses TRBV2 with TRBJ2-5; TRBD2 matches 12 bases. The CDR3 has 16 amino acids. CDR1 SNHLY and CDR2 FYNNEI come from the germline V gene. Trimming at V came to 4 bases and at J to 7 bases, leaving 10 bases not matched to a gene. The CDR3 spells CASSGELAGGPWTQYF. The DNA for the CDR3 is TGTGCCAGCAGTGGGGAACTAGCGGGGGGCCCTTGGACCCAGTACTTC.

V usage is TRBV19 and J usage is TRBJ2-1; D possibly corresponds to TRBD2 (6 bases). Germline values: CDR1 LNHDA, CDR2 SQIVND (reference sequence). The CDR3 length is 16 residues. V was trimmed by 6 bases and J by 3 bases, leaving 18 bases between them. CDR3: CASSNYPGEFYNEQFF. CDR3 in DNA: TGTGCCAGTAGCAACTATCCGGGGGAGTTCTACAATGAGCAGTTCTTC.

This clone has more than one count but fewer than ten. V usage is TRBV10-1 and J usage is TRBJ2-2; D is perhaps TRBD1 (5 bases). From germline, CDR1 is WNHNN and CDR2 SYGVQD (reference sequence). This CDR3 has 14 amino acids. V lost 2 bases and J lost 7, with 11 bases in between. The CDR3 loop is CASSERGNYGELFF. The CDR3 nucleotides read TGCGCCAGCAGTGAGAGGGGAAACTACGGGGAGCTGTTTTTT.

The CDR3 region is CASSQEGTGTYEQYF. CDR3 sequence (DNA): TGCGCCAGCAGCCAAGAGGGAACAGGGACCTACGAGCAGTACTTC. V and J are TRBV4-1 and TRBJ2-7; D might be TRBD1 (6 bases). The CDR3 runs to 15 residues. The germline V and J ends were trimmed by 0 bases and 2 bases, with 11 bases remaining between them. Per the germline V gene, CDR1 is MGHRA and CDR2 is YSYEKL.

The CDR3 loop reads CASSPSGTSGRDTQYF. CDR3 sequence (DNA): TGTGCCAGCAGCCCCTCCGGGACTAGCGGGAGGGATACGCAGTATTTT. The J gene is TRBJ2-3, the V gene TRBV11-2; 15 bases agree with TRBD2. The CDR3 length is 16 residues. Germline V gene lookup returns CDR1 SGHAT and CDR2 FQNNGV. The junction had 6 bases not matched to a gene; V was cut back by 5 bases and J by 6 bases.

This clone showed up just a few times. The gene calls are TRBV6-4 and TRBJ2-1; no clear D gene. There are 15 residues in the CDR3. CDR1 and CDR2 from the germline V gene are MRHNA and SNTAGT. The ends were cut back, 0 bases at V and 2 bases at J, with 8 bases in the middle. The CDR3, as DNA: TGTGCCAGCAGTGACTCCACAGCTACCTACAATGAGCAGTTCTTC. It yields the protein CASSDSTATYNEQFF.

This rearrangement joins TRBV5-6 to TRBJ2-1, with TRBD1 identical over 7 bases. The germline V gene has CDR1 SGHDT and CDR2 YYEEEE. After removal of 5 bases from V and 2 bases from J, the junction contained 13 bases not matched to a gene. The CDR3 consists of 17 residues. CDR3 bases: TGTGCCAGCAGACCCGCGGAGCGGCAGGGGGCCTACAATGAGCAGTTCTTC. It specifies CASRPAERQGAYNEQFF. Supplemented by reference TRBV5-6 and TRBJ2-1, the full variable domain reads DAGVTQSPTHLIKTRGQQVTLRCSPKSGHDTVSWYQQALGQGPQFIFQYYEEEERQRGNFPDRFSGHQFPNYSSELNVNALLLGDSALYLCASRPAERQGAYNEQFFGPGTRLTVL.

The chain has TRBV25-1 and TRBJ2-7, with 8 bases aligning to TRBD2. Germline CDR1 is MGHDK and CDR2 is SYGVNS. This CDR3 has 15 residues. J lost 4 bases, V lost 5 bases, and 10 bases had no gene match. CDR3 protein: CASSKGSGRGYEQYF. The CDR3 DNA follows: TGTGCCAGCAGTAAGGGGAGCGGGAGAGGGTACGAGCAGTACTTC.

This clone has only a few counts. This chain connects TRBV5-1 to TRBJ2-7; 11 bases are shared with TRBD1. Germline V lookup: CDR1 SGHRS, CDR2 YFSETQ. This CDR3 has 19 residues. The J segment lost 1 base and the V segment lost 4 bases, leaving 16 bases of the junction unmatched. In DNA form, the CDR3 reads TGCGCCAGCAGCAAATCCGGGACAGGGGGATATTTTGTTTCCTACGAGCAGTACTTC. Its translation: CASSKSGTGGYFVSYEQYF.

The CDR3 sequence: CASSSTGTGVANEQFF. The DNA for the CDR3 is TGCGCCAGCAGCTCGACCGGGACAGGGGTAGCGAATGAGCAGTTCTTC. This sequence joins TRBV5-1 and TRBJ2-1; 10 nucleotides agree with TRBD1. Germline V gene sequence: CDR1 SGHRS, CDR2 YFSETQ. This CDR3 contains 16 residues. With 3 bases clipped from V and 7 bases from J, the junction kept 10 bases outside the gene matches.

As regards this clone: This same CDR3 is encoded by further DNA sequences in the sample. This chain links TRBV18 with TRBJ2-7, with TRBD2 as a possible D gene (7 bases). V lost 0 bases to trimming and J lost 2 bases, with 11 bases between them. CDR3 length equals 15 residues. The germline V gene encodes CDR1 KGHSH and CDR2 LQKENI. CDR3 nucleotide sequence: TGTGCCAGCTCACCACCTGCGGGGGCCGCCTACGAGCAGTACTTC. Residues: CASSPPAGAAYEQYF. Together with reference TRBV18 and TRBJ2-7, the CDR3 gives the full variable domain: NAGVMQNPRHLVRRRGQEARLRCSPMKGHSHVYWYRQLPEEGLKFMVYLQKENIIDESGMPKERFSAEFPKEGPSILRIQQVVRGDSAAYFCASSPPAGAAYEQYFGPGTRLTVT.

The chain couples TRBV10-2 to TRBJ2-2; weak D call: TRBD2 (6 bases). CDR1 is WSHSY, CDR2 SAAADI, per germline. The CDR3 is 14 amino acids. V shed 9 bases and J shed 0 bases, with 11 bases lying between them. The CDR3 coding sequence is TGCGCCAGTTTCGGGACTTCGAACACCGGGGAGCTGTTTTTT. Its translation: CASFGTSNTGELFF.

Worth noting for this clone: One junction end disagrees with the germline gene, perhaps due to a read error. The J gene is TRBJ2-4, the V gene TRBV11-2; maybe TRBD2 (6 bases). CDR3 length: 11 amino acids. CDR1 and CDR2 from the germline V gene are SGHAT and FQNNGV. DNA for the CDR3: TGTGCCAGCAGCTTAGGACTAGAGACGAACTTC. Protein product: CASSLGLETNF.

V gene TRBV19 combines with J gene TRBJ1-2; D not certain. The V end was cut by 5 bases, the J end by 6 bases, with 25 bases between. Germline lookup yields CDR1 LNHDA and CDR2 SQIVND (reference sequence). This CDR3 is 17 amino acids long. The CDR3, as DNA: TGTGCCAGTAGTGGTGGATTCGCTCAGGCCGAATTTAATGGCTACACCTTC. This sequence encodes CASSGGFAQAEFNGYTF. Looking up the rest from reference TRBV19 and TRBJ1-2 gives the full variable domain: DGGITQSPKYLFRKEGQNVTLSCEQNLNHDAMYWYRQDPGQGLRLIYYSQIVNDFQKGDIAEGYSVSREKKESFPLTVTSAQKNPTAFYLCASSGGFAQAEFNGYTFGSGTRLTVV.

The gene calls are TRBV5-6 and TRBJ2-5; possible D gene TRBD2, 6 bases. The germline V and J ends were trimmed by 0 bases and 1 base, with 10 bases remaining between them. The germline gives CDR1 SGHDT, CDR2 YYEEEE. The CDR3 is made up of 15 amino acids. The CDR3 reads CASSLGVAAQETQYF. CDR3 bases: TGTGCCAGCAGCTTGGGAGTAGCGGCCCAAGAGACCCAGTACTTC. The full variable domain, its missing parts supplied by reference TRBV5-6 and TRBJ2-5, is DAGVTQSPTHLIKTRGQQVTLRCSPKSGHDTVSWYQQALGQGPQFIFQYYEEEERQRGNFPDRFSGHQFPNYSSELNVNALLLGDSALYLCASSLGVAAQETQYFGPGTRLLVL.

This clone was picked up a small number of times. The chain combines TRBV10-2 with TRBJ1-3, with D hard to call. Per germline, CDR1 WSHSY and CDR2 SAAADI. The length of the CDR3 is 13 residues. The V gene lost 2 bases and the J gene lost 6 bases, with 8 bases spanning the gap. The CDR3 loop is CASSEGQINTIYF. In nucleotides, the CDR3 is TGCGCCAGCAGTGAGGGCCAGATAAACACCATATATTTT.